This T cell receptor (beta chain) is drawn from a study of T cells in Graves' hyperthyroidism and ophthalmopathy. Whole-study context: Before any treatment, at initial diagnosis, peripheral blood was collected. Notes on the study in general: In validation, the model predicted ophthalmopathy. These predictions came a median roughly 7.1 months before onset. Clonotypes that were expanded in thyroid above 0.001 mostly appeared in blood too.

The CDR3 is 16 amino acids. Trimming took off 4 bases at V and 6 bases at J, with 20 bases between the two ends. Germline V gene sequence: CDR1 SGDLS, CDR2 YYNGEE. The source material, RNA transcripts, was used to amplify TCR beta CDR3 regions. The primer set for the first-round RT-PCR of the TCR CDR3 was HTBI. TCRdb reanalysed the multiplex PCR reads using MiXCR and keeps one entry per CDR3 protein. The table has over 500,000 distinct CDR3 sequences, 17% seen once. Notes on this clonotype: Its specificity is not known.

Uncontrolled infection, other autoimmune disease, pregnancy or lactation excluded patients. The source of this sequence is a woman in her late teens or twenties with Graves' ophthalmopathy. Sequencing input: blood. The chain couples TRBV9 to TRBJ2-4; D call uncertain. For the CDR3, the DNA is TGTGCCAGCAGCCACCGGGCCTCTCCGCCGAGAAACATTCAGTACTTC. It specifies CASSHRASPPRNIQYF.